This TCR beta chain was obtained from a study of vaccination and CD4 T cells after COVID-19. Treatment described: roughly 10-day PBMC culture with coronavirus spike peptide pools or control peptides (ViraFEST assay). Sequenced with the Oncomine TCR Beta short-read assay was DNA taken from cultured CD4+ T cells. MiXCR, applied by TCRdb to the PCR reads, yields one record per CDR3 protein. The repertoire holds 9,500 or so distinct CDR3 sequences, with around 63% as singletons. Points on this clonotype: The antigen is unknown.

The sequence derives from a human donor who had recovered from COVID-19. The sample consisted of CD4+ T cells from blood, cultured in vitro, taken before SARS-CoV-2 vaccination.

Here the CDR3 reads CAWGTNPYEQYF. The CDR3 DNA is TGTGCCTGGGGGACTAACCCCTACGAGCAGTACTTC. The chain employs TRBV30 and TRBJ2-7, with 7 positions matching TRBD2. V lost 5 bases, J lost 2 bases, and 3 bases stayed unmatched. The CDR3 loop spans 12 amino acids. The germline V gene has CDR1 GTSNPN and CDR2 SVGIG (reference sequence).